This T cell receptor (beta chain) was sequenced during a study of T cell responses to AZD1222 COVID-19 vaccine. By proportion, this clone is medium-sized. Its specificity is not known. Study conclusions and caveats: Spike-spanning, vaccine-associated CD4 TCRs were dominant at 160-218 and 743-854.

V lost 2 bases and J lost 4, with 3 bases in between. The CDR3 runs to 11 residues. Measured with immunoSEQ multiplex PCR; TCRdb has only the in-frame clones, and not every one. The table shows about 110,000 clones, with more than 70% occurring only once. Here the sequenced sample was peripheral blood, taken on day 0 of AZD1222 vaccination. This clonotype originated in an adult in good health. V gene TRBV5-3 combines with J gene TRBJ1-2; D is unclear. TRBV5-3 is an ORF, and what it does is uncertain. The CDR3: CARSFGYGYTF. The CDR3 DNA reads TGTGCCAGAAGCTTTGGCTATGGCTACACCTTC.